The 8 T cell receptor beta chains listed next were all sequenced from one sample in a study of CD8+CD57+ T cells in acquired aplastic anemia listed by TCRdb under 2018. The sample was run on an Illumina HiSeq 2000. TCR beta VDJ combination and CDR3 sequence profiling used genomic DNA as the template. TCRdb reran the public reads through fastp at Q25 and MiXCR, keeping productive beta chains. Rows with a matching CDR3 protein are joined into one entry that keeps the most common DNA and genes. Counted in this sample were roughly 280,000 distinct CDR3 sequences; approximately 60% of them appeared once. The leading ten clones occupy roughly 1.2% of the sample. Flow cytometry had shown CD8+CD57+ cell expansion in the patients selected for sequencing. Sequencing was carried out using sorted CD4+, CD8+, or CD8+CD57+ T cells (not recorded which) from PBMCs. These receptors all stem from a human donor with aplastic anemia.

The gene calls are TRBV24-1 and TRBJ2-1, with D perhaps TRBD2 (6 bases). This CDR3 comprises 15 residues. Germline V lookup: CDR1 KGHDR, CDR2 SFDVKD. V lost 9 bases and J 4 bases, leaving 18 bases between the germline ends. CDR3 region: CATLGITGGYNEQFF. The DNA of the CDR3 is TGTGCCACCTTAGGGATAACAGGAGGGTACAATGAGCAGTTCTTC.

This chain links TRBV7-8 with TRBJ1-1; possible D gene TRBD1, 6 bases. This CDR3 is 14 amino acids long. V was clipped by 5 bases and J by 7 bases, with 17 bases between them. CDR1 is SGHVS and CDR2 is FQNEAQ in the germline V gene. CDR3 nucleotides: TGTGCCAGCAGCCAGTCCACAGGGAGCCTTGAAGCTTTCTTT. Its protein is CASSQSTGSLEAFF.

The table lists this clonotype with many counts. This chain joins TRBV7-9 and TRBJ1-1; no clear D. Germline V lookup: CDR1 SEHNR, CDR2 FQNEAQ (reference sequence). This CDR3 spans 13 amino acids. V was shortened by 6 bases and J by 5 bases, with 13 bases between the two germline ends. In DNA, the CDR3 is TGTGCCAGCAGTCCCAGACAACCGACTGAAGCTTTCTTT. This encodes CASSPRQPTEAFF.

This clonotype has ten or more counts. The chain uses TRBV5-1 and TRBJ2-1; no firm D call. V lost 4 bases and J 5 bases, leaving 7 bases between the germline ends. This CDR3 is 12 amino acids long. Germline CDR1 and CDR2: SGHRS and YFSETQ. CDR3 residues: CASSPNNNEQFF. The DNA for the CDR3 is TGCGCCAGCAGCCCGAACAACAATGAGCAGTTCTTC.

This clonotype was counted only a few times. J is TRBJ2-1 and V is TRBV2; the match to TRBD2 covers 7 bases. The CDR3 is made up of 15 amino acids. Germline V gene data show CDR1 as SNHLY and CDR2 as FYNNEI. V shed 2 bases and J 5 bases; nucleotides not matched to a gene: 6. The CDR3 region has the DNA TGTGCCAGCAGTGAATGGGGAGGGCCTAACAATGAGCAGTTCTTC. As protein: CASSEWGGPNNEQFF.

In nucleotides, the CDR3 is TGTGCCAGCAGCTTGAGGCAGGGCGAGATGAACACTGAAGCTTTCTTT. This codes for CASSLRQGEMNTEAFF. The chain carries TRBV5-5 and TRBJ1-1; maybe TRBD1 (5 bases). Per germline, CDR1 SGHKS and CDR2 YYEKEE (reference sequence). The CDR3 covers 16 residues. Trimming removed 1 base at V and 0 bases at J, with 13 bases between.

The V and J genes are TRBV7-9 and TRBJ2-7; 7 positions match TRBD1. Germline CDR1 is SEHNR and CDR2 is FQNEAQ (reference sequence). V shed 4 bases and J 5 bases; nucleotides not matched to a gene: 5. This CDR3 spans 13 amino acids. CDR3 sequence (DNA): TGTGCCAGCAGCTACACACAGGGGAACGAGCAGTACTTC. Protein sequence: CASSYTQGNEQYF.

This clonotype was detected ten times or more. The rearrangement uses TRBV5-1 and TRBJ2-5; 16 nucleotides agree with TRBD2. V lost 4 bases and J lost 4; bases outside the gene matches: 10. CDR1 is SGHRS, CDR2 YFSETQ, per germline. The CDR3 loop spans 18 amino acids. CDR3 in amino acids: CASSPGTSGGAVAETQYF. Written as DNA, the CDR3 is TGCGCCAGCAGCCCAGGGACTAGCGGGGGGGCGGTGGCAGAGACCCAGTACTTC.